These 3 T cell receptor beta chains came from one sample sequenced in a study of CD8+ T cells in alopecia areata. It was with CD4, CD8alpha, NKG2D, NKG2ACE and other markers that pooled cutaneous lymph node cells were sorted. Once RNA had been extracted, it was reverse transcribed into cDNA to act as the sequencing template. Generated by immunoSEQ multiplex PCR, the TCRdb table keeps only in-frame clones and is missing some. The specimen has 200,000 to 300,000 clones, none found just once. What was sequenced was CD4+ T cells sorted from a lymph node. These receptors were obtained from a C3H/HeJ mouse with alopecia areata. MHC haplotype: H2-k.

A word on this clone: Mouse gene names and germline throughout. From the germline J gene comes the end of the CDR3, since the read stops 4 residues before it. The chain has TRBV13-2 and TRBJ2-7; 10 bases align to TRBD1. The CDR3 spans 14 residues. Germline CDR1 and CDR2: NNHNN and SYGAGS (reference sequence). The part of the CDR3 DNA that was read is TGTGCCAGCGGTTCCGGGACAGGGGTGGAT. It is translated as CASGSGTGVD. The whole CDR3 reads CASGSGTGVDEQYF.

Only a few counts were recorded for this clone. The genes are named according to mouse. The CDR3 end is not reached by the read, which stops 4 residues before it; the germline J gene fills it in. This chain joins TRBV13-1 and TRBJ2-3; possible D gene TRBD1, 6 bases. The germline CDR1 and CDR2 sequences are NSHNY and SYGAGN. This CDR3 comprises 14 residues. V was pared by 7 bases and J by 0 bases, with 12 bases between. The covered CDR3 bases are TGTGCCAGCCAGGGGTCGCCTAGTGCAGAA. Translating it yields CASQGSPSAE. The full CDR3 reads CASQGSPSAETLYF.

In the case of this clone: The gene symbols are mouse symbols. Sequencing ends 3 residues short of the CDR3 end; the germline J gene provides the rest. V and J are TRBV5 and TRBJ1-6; a weak D match, TRBD1 (6 bases). TRBJ1-6 falls under the ORF class, with uncertain function. CDR3 length equals 18 residues. In germline, CDR1 is LGHNA, CDR2 YNLKQL (reference sequence). Trimming left V 0 bases short and J 0 bases short, with 12 bases between. CDR3 bases read: TGTGCCAGCAGCCAAGATCCGGGACAAAATTCCTATAATTCGCCC. It yields the protein CASSQDPGQNSYNSP. The whole CDR3 protein is CASSQDPGQNSYNSPLYF.